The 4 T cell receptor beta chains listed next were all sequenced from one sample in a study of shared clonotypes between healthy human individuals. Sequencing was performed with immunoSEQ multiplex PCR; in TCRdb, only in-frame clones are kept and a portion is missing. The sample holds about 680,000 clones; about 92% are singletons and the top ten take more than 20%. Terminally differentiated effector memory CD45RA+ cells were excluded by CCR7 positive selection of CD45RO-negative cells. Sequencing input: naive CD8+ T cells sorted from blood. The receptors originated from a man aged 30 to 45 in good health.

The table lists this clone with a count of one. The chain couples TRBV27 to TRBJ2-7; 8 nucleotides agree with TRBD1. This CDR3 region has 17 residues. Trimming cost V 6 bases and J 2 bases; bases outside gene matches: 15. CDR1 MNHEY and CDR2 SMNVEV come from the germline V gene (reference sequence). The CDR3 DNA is TGTGCCAGCAGCTCCAGGGGGCTTCCGGCCGTAACCTACGAGCAGTACTTC. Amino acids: CASSSRGLPAVTYEQYF.

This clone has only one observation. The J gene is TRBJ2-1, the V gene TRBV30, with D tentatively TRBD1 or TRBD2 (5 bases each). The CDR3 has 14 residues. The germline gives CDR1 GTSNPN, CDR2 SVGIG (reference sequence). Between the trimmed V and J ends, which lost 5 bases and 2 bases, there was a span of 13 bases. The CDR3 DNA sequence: TGTGCCTGGCTCGGGGCGGACGCCTACAATGAGCAGTTCTTC. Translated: CAWLGADAYNEQFF.

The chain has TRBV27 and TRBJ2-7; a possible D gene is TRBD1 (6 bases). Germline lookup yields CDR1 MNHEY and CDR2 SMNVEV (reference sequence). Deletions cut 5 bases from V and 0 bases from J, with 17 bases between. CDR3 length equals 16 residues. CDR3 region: CASSVTGLLSSYEQYF. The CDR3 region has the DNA TGTGCCAGCAGTGTCACAGGGTTATTAAGCTCCTACGAGCAGTACTTC.

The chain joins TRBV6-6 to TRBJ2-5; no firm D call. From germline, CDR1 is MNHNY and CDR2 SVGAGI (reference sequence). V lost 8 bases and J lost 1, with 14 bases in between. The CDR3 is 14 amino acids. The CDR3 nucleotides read TGTGCCAGCTTCCGAAAGTGCACCCAAGAGACCCAGTACTTC. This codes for CASFRKCTQETQYF.